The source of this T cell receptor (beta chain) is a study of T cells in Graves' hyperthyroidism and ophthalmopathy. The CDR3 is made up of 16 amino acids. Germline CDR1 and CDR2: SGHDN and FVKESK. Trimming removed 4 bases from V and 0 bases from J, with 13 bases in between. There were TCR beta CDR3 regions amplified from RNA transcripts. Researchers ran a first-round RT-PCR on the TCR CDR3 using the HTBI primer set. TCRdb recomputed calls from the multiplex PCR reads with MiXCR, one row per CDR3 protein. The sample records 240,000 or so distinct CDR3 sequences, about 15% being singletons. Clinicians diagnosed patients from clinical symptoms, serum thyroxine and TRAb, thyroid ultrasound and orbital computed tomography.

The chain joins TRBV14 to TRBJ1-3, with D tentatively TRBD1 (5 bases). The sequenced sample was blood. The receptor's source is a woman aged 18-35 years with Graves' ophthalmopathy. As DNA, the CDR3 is TGTGCCAGCAGCCCGACAGAATATTACTCTGGAAACACCATATATTTT. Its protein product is CASSPTEYYSGNTIYF.